A selection of T cell receptor beta chains follows, all from one sample in a study of shared clonotypes between healthy human individuals. Libraries were prepared by immunoSEQ multiplex PCR; TCRdb keeps only in-frame clonotypes and omits some of them. Of about 1 million clones in the sample, about 75% are singletons; the top ten hold approximately 1.5%. Sequenced sample: memory CD4+ T cells sorted from blood. The receptors were gathered from a man between 18 and 29 years old in good health. Each CDR3 is given with its conserved first and last residue. The order of the fields is CDR3 DNA, CDR3 protein, D gene, V gene, J gene, clone size. A D gene is named only where the DNA matches it firmly. The size of a clone is reported for some rows only, either as once, few or many, or as a class for expanded clones.

DNA: TGTGCCAGCAGGCCGCCGGGAACAATCCTGGGAGAGACCCAGTACTTC
CDR3: CASRPPGTILGETQYF
D: -
V: TRBV28
J: TRBJ2-5
size: -

DNA: TGCGCCAGCAGCCAACAGGGAGGTGGGAATCAGCCCCAGCATTTT
CDR3: CASSQQGGGNQPQHF
D: -
V: TRBV5-1
J: TRBJ1-5
size: -

DNA: TGTGCCATCTGGGACAGGGAGGTAAATCAGCCCCAGCATTTT
CDR3: CAIWDREVNQPQHF
D: TRBD1
V: TRBV6-1
J: TRBJ1-5
size: once

DNA: TGCACCAGCAGCCAAGGTCACCTTAGCGGGAGGTTCTACGAGCAGTACTTC
CDR3: CTSSQGHLSGRFYEQYF
D: -
V: TRBV1
J: TRBJ2-7
size: many

DNA: TGTGCCAGCAGTCCACGGACAGGAGCCTCCTACGAGCAGTACTTC
CDR3: CASSPRTGASYEQYF
D: TRBD1
V: TRBV6-1
J: TRBJ2-7
size: -

DNA: TGTGCCAGCAGCTTAGTCGGCAGCGGGAGGGACTACGAGCAGTACTTC
CDR3: CASSLVGSGRDYEQYF
D: TRBD2
V: TRBV7-2
J: TRBJ2-7
size: many

DNA: TGTGCCAGTAGTGTCCGGGATGGCTATGGCTACACCTTC
CDR3: CASSVRDGYGYTF
D: -
V: TRBV19
J: TRBJ1-2
size: many

DNA: TGTGCCAGCAGCCTTGGGGCAGTACCTGAAGCTTTCTTT
CDR3: CASSLGAVPEAFF
D: -
V: TRBV14
J: TRBJ1-1
size: -

DNA: TGTGCCACCAGCAGACCTCCAGAGACCCAGTACTTC
CDR3: CATSRPPETQYF
D: -
V: TRBV15
J: TRBJ2-5
size: -

DNA: TGTGCCAGCAGTGAAAGGGTGTCGGGTGAAGCTTTCTTT
CDR3: CASSERVSGEAFF
D: -
V: TRBV2
J: TRBJ1-1
size: -

DNA: TGTGCCAGCAGCTTAAGACTAGCGCAACAAGAGACCCAGTACTTC
CDR3: CASSLRLAQQETQYF
D: TRBD2
V: TRBV7-9
J: TRBJ2-5
size: few

DNA: TGTGCCTGGAGTAAGAGGACAGGGGGGTTAGGCAATCAGCCCCAGCATTTT
CDR3: CAWSKRTGGLGNQPQHF
D: TRBD1
V: TRBV30
J: TRBJ1-5
size: -

DNA: TGCGCCAGCAGAGCCGGGGCCACGGCGAACACCGGGGAGCTGTTTTTT
CDR3: CASRAGATANTGELFF
D: -
V: TRBV5-1
J: TRBJ2-2
size: -

DNA: TGTGCCAGTTCAAGAGTAGCGGGACCCATGAACACCGGGGAGCTGTTTTTT
CDR3: CASSRVAGPMNTGELFF
D: TRBD2
V: TRBV19
J: TRBJ2-2
size: -

DNA: TGTGCCAGCAGTTTACTGACGGGGAACTCAGAGACCCAGTACTTC
CDR3: CASSLLTGNSETQYF
D: -
V: TRBV28
J: TRBJ2-5
size: many

DNA: TGTGCTACAGGGGGTTATGGAAACACCATATATTTT
CDR3: CATGGYGNTIYF
D: TRBD1
V: TRBV28
J: TRBJ1-3
size: -

DNA: TGTGCCAGCAGCTCGATGCACAGGGGAGGGTATGGCTACACCTTC
CDR3: CASSSMHRGGYGYTF
D: TRBD1
V: TRBV5-6
J: TRBJ1-2
size: -

DNA: TGTGCCAGCAGCTTCATACGGGGGGGAGAGACCCAGTACTTC
CDR3: CASSFIRGGETQYF
D: TRBD2
V: TRBV5-6
J: TRBJ2-5
size: -

DNA: TGTGCCAGCAGTTCTAGCGGGGGGCCTTACAATGAGCAGTTCTTC
CDR3: CASSSSGGPYNEQFF
D: TRBD2
V: TRBV6-5
J: TRBJ2-1
size: -

DNA: TGTGCCAGCAGCTTTAGGTCCTTCTGGCGGGATAGAGACGAGCAGTACTTC
CDR3: CASSFRSFWRDRDEQYF
D: -
V: TRBV7-2
J: TRBJ2-7
size: -

DNA: TGTGCCAGCAGCTTTGCACAAGGACAGGGGACCACTGAAGCTTTCTTT
CDR3: CASSFAQGQGTTEAFF
D: TRBD1
V: TRBV7-9
J: TRBJ1-1
size: -

DNA: TGTGCCAGTAGTATCGGAGGACAGTTTTATGGCTACACCTTC
CDR3: CASSIGGQFYGYTF
D: -
V: TRBV19
J: TRBJ1-2
size: -

DNA: TGTGCCAGCAGCTCCTTATGGGGGAGGGCCACCTACAATGAGCAGTTCTTC
CDR3: CASSSLWGRATYNEQFF
D: TRBD2
V: TRBV7-2
J: TRBJ2-1
size: -

DNA: TGTGCCCAACGATTCGGTCCGACCGAAAGCACAGATACGCAGTATTTT
CDR3: CAQRFGPTESTDTQYF
D: -
V: TRBV6-4
J: TRBJ2-3
size: -

DNA: TGTGCCAGCAGCCCGCCAGTACGTGGCGAGCAGTACTTC
CDR3: CASSPPVRGEQYF
D: -
V: TRBV14
J: TRBJ2-7
size: -

DNA: TGTGCCACCAGCAGAGATGCAGTCACAGATACGCAGTATTTT
CDR3: CATSRDAVTDTQYF
D: -
V: TRBV15
J: TRBJ2-3
size: few

DNA: TGTGCCAGCAGCGCGGCCCAGAACACTGAAGCTTTCTTT
CDR3: CASSAAQNTEAFF
D: -
V: TRBV7-8
J: TRBJ1-1
size: -